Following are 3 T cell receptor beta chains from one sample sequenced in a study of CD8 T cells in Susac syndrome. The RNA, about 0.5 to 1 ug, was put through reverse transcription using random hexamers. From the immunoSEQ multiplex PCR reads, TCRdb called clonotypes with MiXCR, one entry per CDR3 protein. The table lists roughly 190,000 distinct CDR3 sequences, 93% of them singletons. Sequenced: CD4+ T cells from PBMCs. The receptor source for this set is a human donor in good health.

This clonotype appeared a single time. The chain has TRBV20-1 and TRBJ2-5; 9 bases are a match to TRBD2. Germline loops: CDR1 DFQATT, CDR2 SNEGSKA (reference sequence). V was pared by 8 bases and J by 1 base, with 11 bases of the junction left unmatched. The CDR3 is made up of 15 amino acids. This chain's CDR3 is CSPGGSGGIQETQYF. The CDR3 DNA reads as TGCAGTCCCGGCGGGAGCGGGGGGATCCAAGAGACCCAGTACTTC.

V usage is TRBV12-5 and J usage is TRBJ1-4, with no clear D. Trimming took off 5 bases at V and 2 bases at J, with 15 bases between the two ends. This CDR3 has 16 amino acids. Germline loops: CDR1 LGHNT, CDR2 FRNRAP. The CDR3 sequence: CASGIPLGSTNEKLFF. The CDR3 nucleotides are TGTGCTAGTGGTATACCCCTGGGGAGCACTAATGAAAAACTGTTTTTT.

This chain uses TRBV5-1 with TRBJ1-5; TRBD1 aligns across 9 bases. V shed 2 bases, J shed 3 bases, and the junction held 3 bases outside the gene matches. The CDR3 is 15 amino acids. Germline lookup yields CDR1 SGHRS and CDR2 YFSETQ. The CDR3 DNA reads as TGCGCCAGCAGCTTCACAGGGGGCCTCAATCAGCCCCAGCATTTT. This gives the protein CASSFTGGLNQPQHF.